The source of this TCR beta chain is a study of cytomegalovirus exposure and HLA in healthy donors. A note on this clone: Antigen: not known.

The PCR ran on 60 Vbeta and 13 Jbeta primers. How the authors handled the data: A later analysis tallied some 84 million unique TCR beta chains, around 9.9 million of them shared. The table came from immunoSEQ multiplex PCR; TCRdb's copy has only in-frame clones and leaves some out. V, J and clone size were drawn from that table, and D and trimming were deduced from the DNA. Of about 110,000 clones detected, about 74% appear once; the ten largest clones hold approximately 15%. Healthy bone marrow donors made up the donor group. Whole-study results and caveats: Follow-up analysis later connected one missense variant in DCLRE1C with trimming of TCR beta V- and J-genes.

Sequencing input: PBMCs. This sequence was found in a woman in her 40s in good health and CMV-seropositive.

CDR3 nucleotide sequence: TGTGCCAGCAGTTACGGGCCCATTTCCTACGAGCAGTACTTC. Translating it yields CASSYGPISYEQYF. The V gene is TRBV6-5, the J gene TRBJ2-7; D gene unclear. V gave up 2 bases and J gave up 1 base, with 9 bases separating them. CDR1 is MNHEY and CDR2 is SVGAGI in the germline V gene. The CDR3 sequence is 14 residues long.